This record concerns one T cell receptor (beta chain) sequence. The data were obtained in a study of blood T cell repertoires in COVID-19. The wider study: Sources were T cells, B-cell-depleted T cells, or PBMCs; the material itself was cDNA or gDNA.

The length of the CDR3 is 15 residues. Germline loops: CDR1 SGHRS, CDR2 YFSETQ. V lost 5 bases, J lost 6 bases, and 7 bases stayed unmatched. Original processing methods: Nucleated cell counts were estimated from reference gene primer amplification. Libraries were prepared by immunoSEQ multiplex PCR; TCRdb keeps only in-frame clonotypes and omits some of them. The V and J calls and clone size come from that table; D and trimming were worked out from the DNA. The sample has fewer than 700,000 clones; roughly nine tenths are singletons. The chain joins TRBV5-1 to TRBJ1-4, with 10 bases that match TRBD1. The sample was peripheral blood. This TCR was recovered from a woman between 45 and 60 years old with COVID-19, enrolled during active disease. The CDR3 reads CASRSSGTGDEKLFF. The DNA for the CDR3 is TGCGCCAGCAGGTCCTCCGGGACAGGGGATGAAAAACTGTTTTTT. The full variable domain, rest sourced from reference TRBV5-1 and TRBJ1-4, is KAGVTQTPRYLIKTRGQQVTLSCSPISGHRSVSWYQQTPGQGLQFLFEYFSETQRNKGNFPGRFSGRQFSNSRSEMNVSTLELGDSALYLCASRSSGTGDEKLFFGSGTQLSVL.